This T cell receptor (beta chain) was found in a study of glioma-infiltrating T cells after dendritic cell vaccination. About the study: Monocyte-derived dendritic cells, cultured roughly 7 days with IL-4 and GM-CSF, were pulsed with autologous tumor lysate.

The V gene's germline CDR1 is SEHNR and CDR2 FQNEAQ (reference sequence). The CDR3 contains 15 residues. V lost 1 base, J lost 3 bases, and 13 bases lay in between. Whole-study findings and limits: Only a small number of patients had complete blood and tumor samples.

Amplification used 60 V beta primers and 13 J beta primers. Only in-frame clones appear in the TCRdb table, and some are missing; sequencing was by immunoSEQ multiplex PCR. The table shows around 97,000 clones, with 81% occurring only once. Before vaccination, two weeks after the third vaccination, and at progression, PBMC were collected. This clone was seen once. Its antigen is as yet unknown. The rearrangement uses TRBV7-9 and TRBJ2-7; no reliable D call. This TCR derives from a human donor with glioblastoma. Sequencing was performed on blood, taken before dendritic cell vaccination. CDR3 coding DNA: TGTGCCAGCAGCTTAGTCGTTCCGACAAACTACGAGCAGTACTTC. Encoded protein: CASSLVVPTNYEQYF.